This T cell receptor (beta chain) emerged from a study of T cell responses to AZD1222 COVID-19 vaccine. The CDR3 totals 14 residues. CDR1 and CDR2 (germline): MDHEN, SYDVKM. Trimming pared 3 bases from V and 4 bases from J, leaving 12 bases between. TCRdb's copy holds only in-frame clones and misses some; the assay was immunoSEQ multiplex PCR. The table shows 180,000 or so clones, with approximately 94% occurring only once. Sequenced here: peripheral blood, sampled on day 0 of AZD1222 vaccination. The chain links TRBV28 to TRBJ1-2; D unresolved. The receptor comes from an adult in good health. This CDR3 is CASSFYGSGYGYTF. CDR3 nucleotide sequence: TGTGCCAGCAGTTTTTACGGCTCCGGCTATGGCTACACCTTC.